The rows below give T cell receptor beta chains drawn from one sample of a study of T cell repertoires in cytomegalovirus infection. TCRdb fed the reads into MiXCR, producing one record per CDR3 protein. The data show about 770,000 distinct CDR3 sequences, about 29% seen once. Antigens of these TCRs are unknown. The input for sequencing was cultured CD8+ T cells from PBMCs, taken from culture after CMV antigen stimulation. These receptors were collected from a human donor in good health (CMV status not recorded). Some clones in this sample may be carry-over from other donors' samples. CDR3s include the opening cysteine and the closing phenylalanine or tryptophan. D genes are given only for firm matches. Rows give clone size only sometimes, using once, few, many, or a class for an expanded clone.

TRBV9,.,TRBJ1-1,.,TGTGCCAGTAGGGCAGTCGAGAACACTGAAGCTTTCTTT,CASRAVENTEAFF
TRBV19,.,TRBJ1-3,.,TGTGCCGTCGGTTCTGGAAACACCATATATTTT,CAVGSGNTIYF
TRBV15,.,TRBJ1-1,.,TGTGCCACCAGCAGCACAAAACCCCGGGGCGAAGCTTTCTTT,CATSSTKPRGEAFF
TRBV7-6,many,TRBJ2-7,.,TGTGCCAGCAGCTCATGGACAGACTACGAGCAGTACTTC,CASSSWTDYEQYF
TRBV6-5,once,TRBJ1-4,.,TGTGCCAGCAGCCGTGACATGGTGCAACTGTATGAAAAACTGTTTTTT,CASSRDMVQLYEKLFF
TRBV6-1,.,TRBJ2-5,.,TGTGCCAGCAGTGAAGGCTGGCCCCTGATTGGAGAGACCCAGTACTTC,CASSEGWPLIGETQYF
TRBV7-6,.,TRBJ2-7,.,TGTGCCAGCAGCACAACCGGGGGTAGACGCGAGCAGTACTTC,CASSTTGGRREQYF
TRBV6-6,.,TRBJ2-1,.,TGTGCCAACAGTCAAATTGCAGGGGCGTACAATGAGCAGTTCTTC,CANSQIAGAYNEQFF
TRBV27,.,TRBJ2-2,.,TGTGCCAGCAGTTTCCTCCCAGGGGAGGACACCGGGGAGCTGTTTTTT,CASSFLPGEDTGELFF
TRBV6-1,.,TRBJ2-1,.,TGTGCCAGCAGTGAAGGTATAGGCGTATACTCCTACAATGAGCAGTTCTTC,CASSEGIGVYSYNEQFF
TRBV12-3/TRBV12-4,many,TRBJ2-1,.,TGTGCCAGCAGCCCCCTCTACAATGAGCAGTTCTTC,CASSPLYNEQFF
TRBV11-1,.,TRBJ2-1,.,TGTGCCAGCAGCTTAAGGGGTCAACATCGCTCCTACAATGAGCAGTTCTTC,CASSLRGQHRSYNEQFF
TRBV27,.,TRBJ2-1,.,TGTGCCAGCAGTTTTGGGGTATTAAGTAATGAGCAGTTCTTC,CASSFGVLSNEQFF
TRBV7-2,many,TRBJ2-5,TRBD2,TGTGCCAGCAGCTTAGCGCGGCGGGGGGGCGGGGAGGAGACCCAGTACTTC,CASSLARRGGGEETQYF
TRBV7-9,many,TRBJ1-5,.,TGTGCCAGCAGTCCGCGGGGAAGCAATCAGCCCCAGCATTTT,CASSPRGSNQPQHF
TRBV24-1,.,TRBJ2-3,.,TGTGCCACCCGTAGGGGGGCAACAGATACGCAGTATTTT,CATRRGATDTQYF
TRBV4-3,.,TRBJ2-7,TRBD2,TGCGCCAGCACCCCGGGACTAGCGGGGGTCCTCTCCTACGAGCAGTACTTC,CASTPGLAGVLSYEQYF
TRBV28,few,TRBJ2-3,TRBD2,TGTGCCAGCAGTCCCGTCTGGCTAGCGGAACTCACAGATACGCAGTATTTT,CASSPVWLAELTDTQYF
TRBV6-5,few,TRBJ2-5,.,TGTGCCAGCAGTTTTTTGACAGGAAAAGAGACCCAGTACTTC,CASSFLTGKETQYF
TRBV11-1,once,TRBJ2-3,TRBD2,TGTGCCAGCAGCTGGACGGGGGGGCGGGTGGATACGCAGTATTTT,CASSWTGGRVDTQYF
TRBV7-2,.,TRBJ1-1,.,TGTGCCAGCAGCCTCCCCTCGGGGCCGCGTTTGAACACTGAAGCTTTCTTT,CASSLPSGPRLNTEAFF
TRBV6-4,.,TRBJ1-2,.,TGTGCCAGCAGTGATCGGGGGTCCGGTGGCTACACCTTC,CASSDRGSGGYTF
TRBV5-8,.,TRBJ1-3,.,TGTGCCAGCAGAACTTACAGGGAAGACTCTGGAAACACCATATATTTT,CASRTYREDSGNTIYF
TRBV24-1,few,TRBJ1-5,TRBD1,TGTGCCACCAGTGATTCCCTTGGACAGGCCGAGAAGAATCAGCCCCAGCATTTT,CATSDSLGQAEKNQPQHF
TRBV5-8,few,TRBJ2-3,TRBD2,TGTGCCAGCAGCTTGGCCGTCACTAGCGGGGGGGAATACACAGATACGCAGTATTTT,CASSLAVTSGGEYTDTQYF
TRBV4-2,.,TRBJ2-1,.,TGTGCCAGCAGCCAGGGCGACAGTAACAATGAGCAGTTCTTC,CASSQGDSNNEQFF
TRBV12-3/TRBV12-4,.,TRBJ1-1,.,TGTGCCAGCAGCCCGGGACCGGTGAACACTGAAGCTTTCTTT,CASSPGPVNTEAFF
TRBV3-1,.,TRBJ2-7,TRBD2,TGTGCCAGCAGCTTACTAGCGGGGGGTCCAGGCGAGCAGTACTTC,CASSLLAGGPGEQYF
TRBV19,.,TRBJ1-6,TRBD1,TGTGCCAGTAGTATAGCGGCAGGGGGTTCACCCCTCCACTTT,CASSIAAGGSPLHF
TRBV15,once,TRBJ2-1,.,TGTGCCACCAGCCCGACAGCAAACTCCTACGATGAGCAGTTCTTC,CATSPTANSYDEQFF
TRBV20-1,once,TRBJ1-2,TRBD1,TGCAGTGCCCCGACAGGGAATAATGGCTACACCTTC,CSAPTGNNGYTF
TRBV6-1,few,TRBJ1-5,.,TGTGCCAGCAGTTCGGATTATAGCAATCAGCCCCAGCATTTT,CASSSDYSNQPQHF
TRBV12-3/TRBV12-4,.,TRBJ2-5,.,TGTGCCAGCACTCCCCCGGGACGAGAGACCCAGTACTTC,CASTPPGRETQYF
TRBV10-3,.,TRBJ1-2,TRBD1,TGTTCCATCAGGTCCCGGGACAGGGCTTCTAACTATGGCTACACCTTC,CSIRSRDRASNYGYTF
TRBV7-9,.,TRBJ2-5,.,TGTGCCAGCAGCCTGGACCGGTTTAGAGAGACCCAGTACTTC,CASSLDRFRETQYF
TRBV27,.,TRBJ2-1,TRBD2,TGTGCCAGCTCCCCCCCCGGACTAGCTATCTATGGTGAGCAGTTCTTC,CASSPPGLAIYGEQFF
TRBV7-2,many,TRBJ2-5,TRBD1,TGTGCCAGCAGCCCCAAACCAGACAGGGGGGGAGAGACCCAGTACTTC,CASSPKPDRGGETQYF
TRBV28,.,TRBJ1-6,.,TGTGCCAGCAGTTTACCAGGGGCGGATTCACCCCTCCACTTT,CASSLPGADSPLHF
TRBV7-6,few,TRBJ2-3,.,TGTGCCAGCAGCGATGGGACAGAGCCGCGGGGGTACGTCAGCACAGATACGCAGTATTTT,CASSDGTEPRGYVSTDTQYF
TRBV27,.,TRBJ2-3,TRBD2,TGTGCCAGCAGTTTAAGCGGGGTCCTTAGCACAGATACGCAGTATTTT,CASSLSGVLSTDTQYF
TRBV7-6,few,TRBJ1-4,.,TGTGCCAGCAGCCCTGTCCCAGGACCCGAAGGAGAAAAACTGTTTTTT,CASSPVPGPEGEKLFF
TRBV27,.,TRBJ2-7,.,TGTGCCACCGAAGGGCCGCCGTCCTACGAGCAGTACTTC,CATEGPPSYEQYF
TRBV7-3,few,TRBJ2-1,TRBD2,TGTGCCAGCAGCTTTGGGACTAGCAATGAGCAGTTCTTC,CASSFGTSNEQFF
TRBV15,few,TRBJ1-1,.,TGTGCCACCAGCAGAGTTCAGGGAGGAACTGAAGCTTTCTTT,CATSRVQGGTEAFF
TRBV12-3/TRBV12-4,.,TRBJ2-6,.,TGTGCCATTCGAGCGGCTCCCTCTGGGGCCAACGTCCTGACTTTC,CAIRAAPSGANVLTF
TRBV27,few,TRBJ2-3,TRBD1,TGTGCCACCGAACTCAGGACAGGGAGGACAGATACGCAGTATTTT,CATELRTGRTDTQYF
TRBV20-1,.,TRBJ1-1,.,TGCAGTGCTACCGCATTGAACACTGAAGCTTTCTTT,CSATALNTEAFF
TRBV6-2/TRBV6-3,.,TRBJ2-1,.,TGTGCCAGCAGGCCTCCTGGAGATTACAATGAGCAGTTCTTC,CASRPPGDYNEQFF
TRBV2,few,TRBJ2-2,.,TGTGCCAGCAGTGGACAGTTTGTAGACACCGGGGAGCTGTTTTTT,CASSGQFVDTGELFF
TRBV7-9,few,TRBJ1-2,.,TGTGCCAGCAGCACCCGGGAGCAAGATTCGACTCTCCCGGTATTCACTAACTATGGCTACACCTTC,CASSTREQDSTLPVFTNYGYTF
TRBV4-1,few,TRBJ2-2,.,TGCGCCAGCAGCCCGAGGGTGTCGGACACCGGGGAGCTGTTTTTT,CASSPRVSDTGELFF
TRBV7-3,.,TRBJ1-6,.,TGTGCCAGCAGCTTTCCAGAGAACTCACCCCTCCACTTT,CASSFPENSPLHF
TRBV28,.,TRBJ2-1,.,TGTGCCAGCAGTTTTATCAGCGACAATGAGCAGTTCTTC,CASSFISDNEQFF